This TCR beta chain was recorded in a study of identical twins. Findings and limits, study-wide: A cross-sectional statistical analysis, not follow-up of the same donors, supported the conclusions.

The cDNA had a unique molecular identifier and a template-switch universal primer site. TCRdb ran MiXCR on the 5' RACE reads and lists one entry per CDR3 protein. This table holds more than 400,000 distinct CDR3 sequences, nearly 15% found once. Unmatched junction bases numbered 7, after V lost 5 bases and J lost 2 bases. CDR3 size: 16 residues. The germline gives CDR1 SGHDN, CDR2 FVKESK. The donor group consisted entirely of healthy Caucasians. This clonotype was counted only a few times. The antigen is not known. These data were also filed under a second study, of yellow fever vaccine responses in identical twins. That work contributes: Convergence reportedly seemed to mark part of the twins' vaccine T cell response, with personalization marking the rest.

The sequence came from a woman between 18 and 29 years old in good health. The chain combines TRBV14 with TRBJ2-7; 12 positions agree with TRBD2. Sample: CD4+ T cells sorted from blood. CDR3 sequence: CASSNLTSGRTYEQYF. The CDR3 nucleotides are TGTGCCAGCAGCAACCTTACTAGCGGGAGGACCTACGAGCAGTACTTC.